This passage covers 21 T cell receptor beta chains from one sample sequenced in a study of high-grade serous ovarian cancer treatment subgroups (dated by TCRdb to about 2021). Tumor samples were collected prior to definitive surgery or chemotherapy. The library was built by means of the immunoSEQ multiplex PCR assay. TCRdb carries this immuneACCESS record with in-frame sequences only. Its versions omit some clonotypes, under half of them owing to an unresolved V gene in the studies checked, with the rest unexplained. This sample is represented by 12,000 to 15,000 clones; about 90% of them were singletons. The ten largest clones capture more than 6% of the sample. Input material: tumor tissue. The receptors stem from a human donor with high-grade serous ovarian cancer.

CDR3 DNA: TGTGCCAGCAGTTTCTGGACAGGGGATTCCTATAATTCACCCCTCCACTTT. As protein: CASSFWTGDSYNSPLHF. The chain uses TRBV27 and TRBJ1-6, with TRBD1 identical over 9 bases. This CDR3 contains 17 residues. The germline V gene encodes CDR1 MNHEY and CDR2 SMNVEV (reference sequence). V was pared by 3 bases and J by 1 base, with 4 bases of the junction left unmatched.

The chain employs TRBV30 and TRBJ1-6; 7 bases line up with TRBD1. CDR3 length: 18 residues. Germline values: CDR1 GTSNPN, CDR2 SVGIG (reference sequence). V gave up 0 bases and J gave up 2 bases; unmatched junction bases: 10. The CDR3 loop reads CAWSVRFTGAAYNSPLHF. CDR3 DNA: TGTGCCTGGAGTGTAAGGTTTACAGGGGCGGCCTATAATTCACCCCTCCACTTT.

The CDR3 bases are TGCGCCAGCAGCCAAGTGGAGACAGGGGTCGAAAAACTGTTTTTT. This sequence encodes CASSQVETGVEKLFF. The rearrangement uses TRBV4-3 and TRBJ1-4; 8 nucleotides align to TRBD1. The CDR3 contains 15 residues. The V gene's germline CDR1 is LGHNA and CDR2 YSLEER. Losses at the gene ends were 1 base for V and 8 bases for J; bases not matched to a gene: 6.

J is TRBJ1-1 and V is TRBV7-8, with D tentatively TRBD1 (5 bases). Trimming pared 2 bases from V and 10 bases from J, leaving 11 bases between. Germline V gene lookup returns CDR1 SGHVS and CDR2 FQNEAQ. The length of the CDR3 is 12 residues. The CDR3 region has the DNA TGTGCCAGCAGCTTACATGCGGGGCTAGCTTTCTTT. It translates to CASSLHAGLAFF.

This chain joins TRBV4-1 and TRBJ2-7; TRBD2 might be the D (6 bases). The length of the CDR3 is 14 residues. Trimming pared 3 bases from V and 0 bases from J, leaving 9 bases between. Germline CDR1 and CDR2: MGHRA and YSYEKL. Written as DNA, the CDR3 is TGCGCCAGCAGCCAGGTTAGCGGCTCCTACGAGCAGTACTTC. Translation gives CASSQVSGSYEQYF.

This chain joins TRBV19 and TRBJ1-5; maybe TRBD1 (5 bases). This CDR3 has 14 residues. Trimming removed 1 base from V and 7 bases from J, with 11 bases in between. Germline V gene lookup returns CDR1 LNHDA and CDR2 SQIVND (reference sequence). CDR3 nucleotide sequence: TGTGCCAGTAGTATAGGGGCCGAGGGGCAGCCCCAGCATTTT. Translation: CASSIGAEGQPQHF.

This clone was observed a handful of times. For the CDR3, the DNA is TGTGCCAGCAGTGGGGGGCGCAATGAGCAGTTCTTC. It specifies CASSGGRNEQFF. The chain carries TRBV2 and TRBJ2-1; possible D gene TRBD1, 6 bases. The length of the CDR3 is 12 residues. The V and J ends lost 4 bases and 6 bases respectively, with 7 bases between them. The V gene's germline CDR1 is SNHLY and CDR2 FYNNEI.

V gene TRBV5-1 combines with J gene TRBJ2-3; D tentatively reads TRBD1 or TRBD2 (6 bases each). This CDR3 contains 15 residues. Per the germline V gene, CDR1 is SGHRS and CDR2 is YFSETQ. V lost 3 bases, J lost 0 bases, and 11 bases lay in between. The CDR3 protein is CASSSGAGSTDTQYF. DNA of the CDR3: TGCGCCAGCAGCTCGGGGGCGGGGAGCACAGATACGCAGTATTTT.

The chain employs TRBV30 and TRBJ2-5; possibly TRBD1 or TRBD2 for D (7 bases each). The J call is doubtful: the DNA matches TRBJ2-7 better. CDR3 size: 14 residues. Germline CDR1 and CDR2: GTSNPN and SVGIG (reference sequence). CDR3 amino acids: CAWSPQPGGDEQYF. CDR3 bases: TGTGCCTGGAGTCCCCAACCAGGGGGGGACGAGCAGTACTTC.

This clone was seen just once. The chain recombines TRBV19 with TRBJ1-1; D is possibly TRBD1 (5 bases). Germline V gene lookup returns CDR1 LNHDA and CDR2 SQIVND (reference sequence). The V and J ends lost 6 bases and 11 bases respectively, with 19 bases between them. The CDR3 loop spans 13 amino acids. The CDR3 here is CASRPAGRAAAFF. Written as DNA, the CDR3 is TGTGCCAGTAGACCCGCAGGGAGGGCCGCGGCTTTCTTT.

V and J are TRBV19 and TRBJ1-1; 9 bases fit TRBD1. V was pared by 2 bases and J by 3 bases, with 4 bases of the junction left unmatched. CDR3 size: 15 residues. Germline loops: CDR1 LNHDA, CDR2 SQIVND (reference sequence). CDR3 in DNA: TGTGCCAGTAGTATATCGGGACAGGGAGACACTGAAGCTTTCTTT. Its translation: CASSISGQGDTEAFF.

The chain uses TRBV2 and TRBJ2-2; 7 bases are shared with TRBD1. This CDR3 is built from 14 residues. Germline V gene sequence: CDR1 SNHLY, CDR2 FYNNEI. J was trimmed by 2 bases and V by 6 bases; bases with no gene match: 3. CDR3 residues: CASRGDSNTGELFF. The CDR3, as DNA: TGTGCCAGCAGAGGGGACAGCAACACCGGGGAGCTGTTTTTT.

This sequence joins TRBV7-2 and TRBJ2-7; D tentatively reads TRBD1 or TRBD2 (6 bases each). Trimming took 5 bases from V and 7 from J, leaving 15 bases between them. This CDR3 spans 13 amino acids. Germline V gene sequence: CDR1 SGHTA, CDR2 FQGNSA. The CDR3 here is CASSVKQGGEQYF. In nucleotides, the CDR3 is TGTGCCAGCAGCGTTAAACAAGGGGGGGAGCAGTACTTC.

This chain joins TRBV20-1 and TRBJ2-3, with TRBD2 matching over 8 bases. The length of the CDR3 is 11 residues. The V gene's germline CDR1 is DFQATT and CDR2 SNEGSKA (reference sequence). J gave up 4 bases and V 6 bases, and 0 bases lay outside the gene matches. DNA for the CDR3: TGCAGTGCCGGGGGGGCAGATACGCAGTATTTT. This gives the protein CSAGGADTQYF.

The chain carries TRBV11-2 and TRBJ1-5; D is perhaps TRBD1 (5 bases). V was shortened by 5 bases and J by 0 bases, with 17 bases between the two germline ends. Germline V gene lookup returns CDR1 SGHAT and CDR2 FQNNGV. The CDR3 runs to 17 residues. The CDR3 DNA is TGTGCCAGCAGCGCGAACGCGGGGCCTTATAGCAATCAGCCCCAGCATTTT. This gives the protein CASSANAGPYSNQPQHF.

The rearrangement uses TRBV5-5 and TRBJ1-1; possible D gene TRBD1, 5 bases. V lost 2 bases and J 7 bases, leaving 12 bases between the germline ends. The V gene's germline CDR1 is SGHKS and CDR2 YYEKEE (reference sequence). The CDR3 extends over 13 amino acids. The CDR3 loop reads CASSFSGLIEAFF. Written as DNA, the CDR3 is TGTGCCAGCAGCTTTTCAGGGTTGATTGAAGCTTTCTTT.

The sample holds a few counts of this clone. The rearrangement links TRBV2 to TRBJ1-3; D not certain. Trimming took 8 bases from V and 1 from J, leaving 6 bases between them. The CDR3 is made up of 12 amino acids. CDR1 is SNHLY, CDR2 FYNNEI, per germline. As DNA, the CDR3 is TGTGCCAGCGGGAAATCTGGAAACACCATATATTTT. It specifies CASGKSGNTIYF.

The chain employs TRBV2 and TRBJ2-5, with D unclear. Gene TRBJ2-7 matches the end of the DNA better, so the J call may be wrong. Per the germline V gene, CDR1 is SNHLY and CDR2 is FYNNEI. The CDR3 is made up of 12 amino acids. The CDR3 DNA is TGTGCCAGCAGTGCGAGTGACTACGAGCAGTACTTC. Translated, it gives CASSASDYEQYF.

This chain links TRBV7-2 with TRBJ1-4; D possibly corresponds to TRBD1 (6 bases). Trimming removed 6 bases at V and 4 bases at J, with 12 bases between. CDR1 and CDR2 from the germline V gene are SGHTA and FQGNSA. The CDR3 loop spans 14 amino acids. The CDR3 sequence is CASSITGSNEKLFF. Here the CDR3 DNA reads TGTGCCAGCAGTATCACAGGGAGTAATGAAAAACTGTTTTTT.

The CDR3 here is CASSQTRGQGPYEQYF. CDR3 in DNA: TGTGCCAGCTCACAGACGAGGGGACAGGGGCCCTACGAGCAGTACTTC. J is TRBJ2-7 and V is TRBV18; 10 nucleotides agree with TRBD1. Germline CDR1 and CDR2: KGHSH and LQKENI. The J segment lost 2 bases and the V segment lost 4 bases, leaving 8 bases of the junction unmatched. The CDR3 is 16 amino acids. The full variable domain, completed using reference TRBV18 and TRBJ2-7, is NAGVMQNPRHLVRRRGQEARLRCSPMKGHSHVYWYRQLPEEGLKFMVYLQKENIIDESGMPKERFSAEFPKEGPSILRIQQVVRGDSAAYFCASSQTRGQGPYEQYFGPGTRLTVT.

The chain combines TRBV7-6 with TRBJ1-2; D possibly corresponds to TRBD1 (5 bases). Germline V gene sequence: CDR1 SGHVS, CDR2 FNYEAQ. Trimming took off 0 bases at V and 3 bases at J, with 17 bases between the two ends. The CDR3 consists of 17 residues. The CDR3 sequence is CASSLAIVRRGDYGYTF. In DNA form, the CDR3 reads TGTGCCAGCAGCTTAGCTATTGTCCGTCGAGGGGACTATGGCTACACCTTC.